These 25 T cell receptor beta chains originate from one sample sequenced in a study of shared clonotypes between healthy human individuals. The protocol was immunoSEQ multiplex PCR, while the TCRdb copy is restricted to in-frame clones and leaves out a portion. Of roughly 2 million clones listed, nearly 97% are singletons. Input material: naive CD4+ T cells sorted from blood. As to subset: CD45RA+ positively selected. The source is a man aged 18 to 30 in good health.

The chain recombines TRBV6-5 with TRBJ1-1; D unresolved. This CDR3 has 13 residues. With 5 bases removed from V and 4 bases from J, the gap between germline ends came to 11 bases. Germline CDR1 and CDR2: MNHEY and SVGAGI. The CDR3: CASSTGPGTEAFF. The DNA for the CDR3 is TGTGCCAGCAGTACTGGGCCAGGCACTGAAGCTTTCTTT.

A remark on this clone: The same CDR3 can be traced to other DNA sequences in this sample. The J gene is TRBJ1-2, the V gene TRBV7-9; D may be TRBD1 (5 bases). Trimming pared 4 bases from V and 8 bases from J, leaving 11 bases between. Germline V gene lookup returns CDR1 SEHNR and CDR2 FQNEAQ (reference sequence). This CDR3 spans 12 amino acids. This chain's CDR3 is CASSSTGVGYTF. Here the CDR3 DNA reads TGTGCCAGCAGCTCCACAGGTGTGGGCTACACCTTC.

The rearrangement links TRBV10-3 to TRBJ2-3, with 12 bases fitting TRBD2. The CDR3 has 15 amino acids. The germline CDR1 and CDR2 sequences are ENHRY and SYGVKD. V lost 4 bases and J lost 4; bases outside the gene matches: 3. The CDR3 protein is CAISGGLAGSDTQYF. The CDR3 nucleotides read TGTGCCATCAGTGGAGGACTAGCGGGATCAGATACGCAGTATTTT.

This clone was observed once. This sequence joins TRBV6-6 and TRBJ2-5, with 7 nucleotides matching TRBD1. Germline V gene sequence: CDR1 MNHNY, CDR2 SVGAGI (reference sequence). The CDR3 loop spans 13 amino acids. V shed 7 bases, J shed 5 bases, and the junction held 7 bases outside the gene matches. For the CDR3, the DNA is TGTGCCAGCACAGGGGGTAGTCGGGAGACCCAGTACTTC. Its translation: CASTGGSRETQYF.

The chain has TRBV19 and TRBJ1-1; D is unresolved. This CDR3 is built from 13 residues. V was pared by 0 bases and J by 10 bases, with 12 bases between. Germline V gene sequence: CDR1 LNHDA, CDR2 SQIVND (reference sequence). Here the CDR3 reads CASSIDPRLGAFF. Written as DNA, the CDR3 is TGTGCCAGTAGTATAGATCCCAGGTTGGGAGCTTTCTTT.

J is TRBJ1-5 and V is TRBV6-1, with TRBD1 matching 9 bases. Germline CDR1 is MNHNS and CDR2 is SASEGT. The CDR3 totals 16 residues. Trimming at V came to 0 bases and at J to 4 bases, leaving 4 bases not matched to a gene. The chain's CDR3 is CASSEAPGQGNQPQHF. CDR3 in DNA: TGTGCCAGCAGTGAAGCGCCGGGACAGGGTAATCAGCCCCAGCATTTT.

The V and J genes are TRBV27 and TRBJ1-4, with TRBD1 identical over 7 bases. This CDR3 is built from 20 residues. Germline V lookup: CDR1 MNHEY, CDR2 SMNVEV (reference sequence). Trimming removed 6 bases from V and 4 bases from J; junction bases left unmatched: 23. In DNA form, the CDR3 reads TGTGCCAGCAGCAAAACCGGGACAGCCGTCATGGTTCTTGGTAATGAAAAACTGTTTTTT. Encoded protein: CASSKTGTAVMVLGNEKLFF.

This clone has just a few counts. An end of the junction does not agree with germline; a read error may underlie this. The chain combines TRBV7-7 with TRBJ2-3; 8 positions match TRBD2. Germline V gene lookup returns CDR1 SSHAT and CDR2 FNYEAQ (reference sequence). This CDR3 has 13 residues. CDR3 coding DNA: TGTGCTAGCAGCCCGGGACGGGAGGGTACGCAGTATTTT. Its translation is CASSPGREGTQYF.

The J gene is TRBJ2-1, the V gene TRBV28; TRBD2 matches at 12 bases. The germline CDR1 and CDR2 sequences are MDHEN and SYDVKM. V trimming: 3 bases; J trimming: 16 bases; junction bases outside the gene matches: 7. The CDR3 extends over 13 amino acids. The CDR3 bases are TGTGCCAGCAGTTTCAGTCCAGGACTAGCGGGATTCTTC. Translation gives CASSFSPGLAGFF.

The chain joins TRBV11-3 to TRBJ1-1, with D perhaps TRBD1 (6 bases). Germline V lookup: CDR1 SGHNT, CDR2 YENEEA. V lost 5 bases and J 11 bases, leaving 18 bases between the germline ends. The CDR3 extends over 13 amino acids. The CDR3 sequence is CASSRGPDQGAFF. The CDR3 DNA reads TGTGCCAGCAGCCGGGGGCCGGATCAGGGGGCTTTCTTT.

The chain joins TRBV6-1 to TRBJ2-7; 9 nucleotides match TRBD1. The germline gives CDR1 MNHNS, CDR2 SASEGT. This CDR3 has 14 amino acids. With V trimmed by 7 bases and J by 1 base, 5 bases remained unmatched. The CDR3 loop is CASILDRGSYEQYF. CDR3 DNA: TGTGCCAGCATCCTGGACAGGGGTTCCTACGAGCAGTACTTC.

The genes are TRBV10-3 and TRBJ2-5, with 8 bases fitting TRBD2. This CDR3 has 15 amino acids. The V gene end was trimmed by 4 bases and the J gene end by 0 bases; junction bases not matched to a gene: 4. Germline CDR1 and CDR2: ENHRY and SYGVKD. CDR3 DNA sequence: TGTGCCATCAGTGGTTTAGCGGGGAACCAAGAGACCCAGTACTTC. This sequence encodes CAISGLAGNQETQYF.

The sample holds one count of this clone. At the DNA level, this CDR3 is encoded by other sequences in the same sample as well. This chain uses TRBV10-3 with TRBJ2-1; D is perhaps TRBD1 (5 bases). Trimming pared 0 bases from V and 4 bases from J, leaving 10 bases between. The CDR3 runs 15 residues. The germline gives CDR1 ENHRY, CDR2 SYGVKD. This CDR3 reads CAISESRGQYNEQFF. In DNA form, the CDR3 reads TGTGCCATCAGTGAGTCAAGGGGCCAATACAATGAGCAGTTCTTC.

The V and J genes are TRBV4-1 and TRBJ2-7, with TRBD2 matching 10 bases. The trim removed 1 base at V and 0 bases at J, leaving 6 bases unmatched. The CDR3 covers 17 residues. Per the germline V gene, CDR1 is MGHRA and CDR2 is YSYEKL. CDR3 sequence (DNA): TGCGCCAGCAGCCAAGCCGATGGACTAGCGGACTCCTACGAGCAGTACTTC. This codes for CASSQADGLADSYEQYF.

This sequence joins TRBV2 and TRBJ1-6; 7 nucleotides line up with TRBD1. CDR1 and CDR2 (germline): SNHLY, FYNNEI. Unmatched junction bases numbered 13, after V lost 6 bases and J lost 11 bases. This CDR3 contains 15 residues. The CDR3 DNA follows: TGTGCCAGCAGCGGACAGGCTGGGGGTTGGGCACCCCTCCACTTT. Translated, it gives CASSGQAGGWAPLHF. Filled out from reference TRBV2 and TRBJ1-6, the complete variable domain reads EPEVTQTPSHQVTQMGQEVILRCVPISNHLYFYWYRQILGQKVEFLVSFYNNEISEKSEIFDDQFSVERPDGSNFTLKIRSTKLEDSAMYFCASSGQAGGWAPLHFGNGTRLTVT.

The J gene is TRBJ1-4, the V gene TRBV5-5, with D unclear. Germline V gene data show CDR1 as SGHKS and CDR2 as YYEKEE (reference sequence). The V end lost 7 bases, the J end lost 0 bases, and 10 bases lay between the germline ends. The length of the CDR3 is 14 residues. Written as DNA, the CDR3 is TGTGCCAGCCGCCGGTCCCCAACTAATGAAAAACTGTTTTTT. Translated, it gives CASRRSPTNEKLFF.

The V and J genes are TRBV5-4 and TRBJ2-5; D may be TRBD1 (5 bases). Germline lookup yields CDR1 SGHNT and CDR2 YYREEE (reference sequence). This CDR3 comprises 13 residues. V lost 1 base and J lost 5, with 9 bases in between. CDR3 residues: CASSLSGAETQYF. The CDR3, as DNA: TGTGCCAGCAGCTTGTCTGGGGCGGAGACCCAGTACTTC. Filled out from reference TRBV5-4 and TRBJ2-5, the complete variable domain reads ETGVTQSPTHLIKTRGQQVTLRCSSQSGHNTVSWYQQALGQGPQFIFQYYREEENGRGNFPPRFSGLQFPNYSSELNVNALELDDSALYLCASSLSGAETQYFGPGTRLLVL.

This clone is a singleton in its sample. The genes are TRBV11-3 and TRBJ2-3, with 7 bases matching TRBD2. Germline V CDR1 and CDR2: SGHNT, YENEEA. The CDR3 runs 17 residues. J gave up 0 bases and V 5 bases, and 11 bases lay outside the gene matches. CDR3 DNA sequence: TGTGCCAGCAGCCTTAGGGGCGGCGGGGGTAGCACAGATACGCAGTATTTT. It encodes CASSLRGGGGSTDTQYF.

V usage is TRBV11-2 and J usage is TRBJ2-5; 8 bases match TRBD1. Losses at the gene ends were 3 bases for V and 5 bases for J; bases not matched to a gene: 5. Germline V gene sequence: CDR1 SGHAT, CDR2 FQNNGV. CDR3 length: 14 residues. DNA of the CDR3: TGTGCCAGCAGCTTTGGACAGGGTGGGGAGACCCAGTACTTC. Translating it yields CASSFGQGGETQYF.

The chain is built from TRBV9 and TRBJ1-1, with a weak D call TRBD1 (6 bases). The CDR3 totals 13 residues. From germline, CDR1 is SGDLS and CDR2 YYNGEE. The V end was cut by 3 bases, the J end by 1 base, with 7 bases between. CDR3 nucleotide sequence: TGTGCCAGCAGCGAGACAGGGAACACTGAAGCTTTCTTT. Amino acid sequence: CASSETGNTEAFF.

The chain recombines TRBV9 with TRBJ1-1, with 10 bases lining up with TRBD1. This CDR3 comprises 15 residues. Germline CDR1 SGDLS, CDR2 YYNGEE. With V trimmed by 0 bases and J by 6 bases, 5 bases remained unmatched. The CDR3 here is CASSVALDRGAEAFF. The CDR3 coding sequence is TGTGCCAGCAGCGTAGCCCTGGACAGGGGGGCTGAAGCTTTCTTT. Looking up the rest from reference TRBV9 and TRBJ1-1 gives the full variable domain: DSGVTQTPKHLITATGQRVTLRCSPRSGDLSVYWYQQSLDQGLQFLIQYYNGEERAKGNILERFSAQQFPDLHSELNLSSLELGDSALYFCASSVALDRGAEAFFGQGTRLTVV.

Turning to this clone: Other DNA sequences in the sample encode the same CDR3. CDR3 amino acids: CASSPPISTDTQYF. CDR3 in DNA: TGTGCCAGCTCACCACCGATAAGCACAGATACGCAGTATTTT. This chain uses TRBV18 with TRBJ2-3; D remains ambiguous. Per germline, CDR1 KGHSH and CDR2 LQKENI. V shed 0 bases and J shed 0 bases, with 4 bases lying between them. The CDR3 contains 14 residues.

This rearrangement joins TRBV27 to TRBJ2-5, with a possible D match to TRBD1 (6 bases). The CDR3 loop spans 15 amino acids. V was clipped by 6 bases and J by 2 bases, with 16 bases between them. Germline V gene lookup returns CDR1 MNHEY and CDR2 SMNVEV (reference sequence). This chain's CDR3 is CASRGTPRVQETQYF. CDR3 sequence (DNA): TGTGCCAGCAGAGGGACACCAAGGGTTCAAGAGACCCAGTACTTC.

The gene calls are TRBV28 and TRBJ1-2; D is unclear. Germline V gene sequence: CDR1 MDHEN, CDR2 SYDVKM. The CDR3 runs to 12 residues. Trimming shortened V by 4 bases and J by 5 bases, and 8 bases separated the two germline ends. In DNA, the CDR3 is TGTGCCAGCAGTTCCCTAGAGTATGGCTACACCTTC. This sequence encodes CASSSLEYGYTF.

The genes are TRBV10-1 and TRBJ1-5; 7 nucleotides agree with TRBD1. Germline V lookup: CDR1 WNHNN, CDR2 SYGVQD (reference sequence). The ends lost 4 bases at V and 5 bases at J; junction bases unmatched: 5. This CDR3 spans 14 amino acids. CDR3 protein: CASSAGTVDQPQHF. Here the CDR3 DNA reads TGCGCCAGCAGTGCTGGGACAGTCGATCAGCCCCAGCATTTT.